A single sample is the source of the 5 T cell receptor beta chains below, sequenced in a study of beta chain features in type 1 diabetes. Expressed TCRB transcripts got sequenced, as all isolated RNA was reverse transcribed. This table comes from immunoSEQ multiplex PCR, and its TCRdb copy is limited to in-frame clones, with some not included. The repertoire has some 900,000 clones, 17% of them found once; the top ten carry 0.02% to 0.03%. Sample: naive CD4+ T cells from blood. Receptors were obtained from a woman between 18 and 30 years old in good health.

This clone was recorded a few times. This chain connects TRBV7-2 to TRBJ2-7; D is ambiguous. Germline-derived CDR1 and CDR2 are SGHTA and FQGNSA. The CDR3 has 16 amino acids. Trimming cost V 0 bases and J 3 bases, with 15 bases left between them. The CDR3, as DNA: TGTGCCAGCAGCTTAGCTTTCTCGTCAGCCTTCTACGAGCAGTACTTC. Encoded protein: CASSLAFSSAFYEQYF. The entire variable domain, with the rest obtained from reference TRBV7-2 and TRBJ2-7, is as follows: GAGVSQSPSNKVTEKGKDVELRCDPISGHTALYWYRQSLGQGLEFLIYFQGNSAPDKSGLPSDRFSAERTGGSVSTLTIQRTQQEDSAVYLCASSLAFSSAFYEQYFGPGTRLTVT.

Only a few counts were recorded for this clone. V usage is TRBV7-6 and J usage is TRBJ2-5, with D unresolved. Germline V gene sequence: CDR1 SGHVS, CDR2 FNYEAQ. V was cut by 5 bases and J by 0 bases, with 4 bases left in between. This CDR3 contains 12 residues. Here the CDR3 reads CASSAYQETQYF. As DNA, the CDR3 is TGTGCCAGCAGCGCGTACCAAGAGACCCAGTACTTC.

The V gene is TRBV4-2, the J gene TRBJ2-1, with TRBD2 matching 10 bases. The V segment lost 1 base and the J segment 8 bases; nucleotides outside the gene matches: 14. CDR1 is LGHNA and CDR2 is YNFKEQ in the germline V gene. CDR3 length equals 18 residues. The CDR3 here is CASSQGKMASGSGDEQFF. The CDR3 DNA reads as TGTGCCAGCAGCCAAGGGAAGATGGCTAGCGGGAGTGGTGATGAGCAGTTCTTC.

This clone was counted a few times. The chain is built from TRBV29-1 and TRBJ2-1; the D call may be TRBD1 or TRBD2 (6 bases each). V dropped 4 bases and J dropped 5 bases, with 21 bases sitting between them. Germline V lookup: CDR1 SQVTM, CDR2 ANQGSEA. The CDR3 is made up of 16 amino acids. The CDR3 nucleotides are TGCAGCGTTGGTCTATGGGGGGCCGGGGGTCACAATGAGCAGTTCTTC. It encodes CSVGLWGAGGHNEQFF.

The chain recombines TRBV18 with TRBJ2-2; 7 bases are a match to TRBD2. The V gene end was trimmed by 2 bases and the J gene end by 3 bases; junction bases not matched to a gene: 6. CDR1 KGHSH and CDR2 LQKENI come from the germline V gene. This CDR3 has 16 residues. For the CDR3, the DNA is TGTGCCAGCTCACCAACCCTAGCGGCATACACCGGGGAGCTGTTTTTT. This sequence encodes CASSPTLAAYTGELFF. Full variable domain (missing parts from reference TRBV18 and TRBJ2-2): NAGVMQNPRHLVRRRGQEARLRCSPMKGHSHVYWYRQLPEEGLKFMVYLQKENIIDESGMPKERFSAEFPKEGPSILRIQQVVRGDSAAYFCASSPTLAAYTGELFFGEGSRLTVL.